This is a list of T cell receptor beta chains from one sample in a study of shared clonotypes between healthy human individuals. Data came from immunoSEQ multiplex PCR; TCRdb stores just in-frame clones and leaves some out. The sample has approximately 350,000 clones; less than 85% are singletons. Sequencing was carried out using memory CD4+ T cells sorted from blood. Every receptor here comes from a man younger than 40 in good health. The CDR3 runs from the conserved cysteine through the conserved F or W. A D gene is named only where the DNA matches it firmly. Size tells how often a clone was seen (once, few, many) or the class of an expanded clone, and some rows leave it out.

size,D,V,length,J,CDR3,DNA
NA,NA,TRBV15,12,TRBJ1-2,CATSRDVDGYTF,TGTGCCACCAGCAGAGATGTAGATGGCTACACCTTC
NA,TRBD1,TRBV2,13,TRBJ1-2,CASSEEGASGYTF,TGTGCCAGCAGTGAGGAGGGGGCGAGTGGCTACACCTTC
NA,TRBD1,TRBV7-8,14,TRBJ2-7,CASSRTGRAYEQYF,TGTGCCAGCAGCCGGACAGGACGTGCCTACGAGCAGTACTTC
many,NA,TRBV19,16,TRBJ1-5,CASSPRNRNYNQPQHF,TGTGCCAGTAGTCCCCGCAACAGAAACTACAATCAGCCCCAGCATTTT
few,NA,TRBV19,14,TRBJ2-7,CASSQRVSSYEQYF,TGTGCCAGTAGTCAACGCGTTAGCTCCTACGAGCAGTACTTC
NA,TRBD1,TRBV2,13,TRBJ2-7,CASSSDRGNEQYF,TGTGCCAGCAGTAGTGACAGGGGAAACGAGCAGTACTTC
NA,NA,TRBV7-9,13,TRBJ1-3,CASDVSSGNTIYF,TGTGCCAGCGACGTCAGCTCTGGAAACACCATATATTTT
few,TRBD1,TRBV14,16,TRBJ2-1,CASSADRGRFGNEQFF,TGTGCCAGCAGCGCGGACAGGGGGCGCTTTGGCAATGAGCAGTTCTTC
NA,NA,TRBV10-3,17,TRBJ1-2,CAISGATGLRANYGYTF,TGTGCCATCAGCGGTGCAACCGGCCTTCGAGCTAACTATGGCTACACCTTC
NA,NA,TRBV10-2,14,TRBJ2-2,CASSEFSSNGELFF,TGCGCCAGCAGTGAGTTTTCTAGCAACGGGGAGCTGTTTTTT
NA,TRBD1,TRBV11-2,16,TRBJ2-7,CASSPRQGRTSYEQYF,TGTGCCAGCAGCCCTAGACAGGGGCGTACCTCCTACGAGCAGTACTTC
NA,TRBD2,TRBV6-6,14,TRBJ2-7,CASSYSTSGSEQYF,TGTGCCAGCAGTTACTCCACTAGCGGGAGCGAGCAGTACTTC
NA,NA,TRBV5-6,18,TRBJ2-1,CASSLGETRRSSYNEQFF,TGTGCCAGCAGCTTGGGGGAGACTAGGCGGAGCTCCTACAATGAGCAGTTCTTC
many,TRBD1,TRBV12-5,13,TRBJ2-7,CASGFTGGYEQYF,TGTGCTAGTGGTTTTACAGGGGGGTACGAGCAGTACTTC
NA,NA,TRBV10-3,14,TRBJ1-1,CAISGGAANTEAFF,TGTGCCATCAGCGGGGGGGCGGCGAACACTGAAGCTTTCTTT
NA,NA,TRBV4-3,19,TRBJ2-1,CASSQERAGRGSSYNEQFF,TGCGCCAGCAGCCAAGAAAGAGCAGGGCGGGGAAGCTCCTACAATGAGCAGTTCTTC
once,TRBD1,TRBV29-1,14,TRBJ1-1,CSVEAGGADTEAFF,TGCAGCGTTGAGGCAGGGGGCGCAGACACTGAAGCTTTCTTT
NA,NA,TRBV11-3,16,TRBJ2-1,CASSLGGDRSYNEQFF,TGTGCCAGCAGCTTAGGAGGAGACCGCTCCTACAATGAGCAGTTCTTC